What follows are 10 T cell receptor beta chains derived from one specimen sequenced in a study of shared clonotypes between healthy human individuals. Profiled with immunoSEQ multiplex PCR; TCRdb holds only in-frame clones, not every one. This table has 550,000 to 850,000 clones, just under 75% appearing once. Sequencing was done on a sample of memory CD4+ T cells sorted from blood. Subset described: CD45RA-negative fraction. Receptor source: a woman aged 30 to 39 in good health.

This chain uses TRBV7-2 with TRBJ2-7; 10 nucleotides agree with TRBD2. The CDR3 is made up of 16 amino acids. The V gene end was trimmed by 5 bases and the J gene end by 2 bases; junction bases not matched to a gene: 9. Germline loops: CDR1 SGHTA, CDR2 FQGNSA. CDR3 nucleotides: TGTGCCAGCAGCCGATCTTTAGGACTAGCGGCCTACGAGCAGTACTTC. Its protein is CASSRSLGLAAYEQYF.

The rearrangement joins TRBV28 to TRBJ1-4; D is perhaps TRBD1 (5 bases). V shed 6 bases and J shed 8 bases, with 13 bases lying between them. The CDR3 consists of 13 residues. Germline values: CDR1 MDHEN, CDR2 SYDVKM. The CDR3 is CASRVREGEKLFF. In DNA form, the CDR3 reads TGTGCCAGCAGGGTCCGAGAGGGGGAAAAACTGTTTTTT.

To note about this clone: Other DNA sequences in this specimen translate into the identical CDR3. The V gene is TRBV6-5, the J gene TRBJ2-1, with unresolved D. This CDR3 spans 15 amino acids. Germline-derived CDR1 and CDR2 are MNHEY and SVGAGI. Trimming removed 5 bases at V and 0 bases at J, with 11 bases between. The CDR3 DNA sequence: TGTGCCAGCAGTCCCAGGACGTCCTCCTACAATGAGCAGTTCTTC. The encoded protein is CASSPRTSSYNEQFF.

A note on this clone: Different DNA sequences within this sample yield the same CDR3. The rearrangement joins TRBV5-1 to TRBJ1-1, with D hard to call. Between the trimmed V and J ends, which lost 0 bases and 0 bases, there was a span of 9 bases. This CDR3 is built from 15 residues. Per the germline V gene, CDR1 is SGHRS and CDR2 is YFSETQ. DNA of the CDR3: TGCGCCAGCAGCTTGGTAGTGTCCATGAACACTGAAGCTTTCTTT. It codes for CASSLVVSMNTEAFF.

This chain joins TRBV11-2 and TRBJ1-4; D remains ambiguous. Trimming shortened V by 4 bases and J by 4 bases, and 1 base separated the two germline ends. This CDR3 is built from 11 residues. Per the germline V gene, CDR1 is SGHAT and CDR2 is FQNNGV. DNA of the CDR3: TGTGCCAGCAGCTATAATGAAAAACTGTTTTTT. Protein: CASSYNEKLFF.

V gene TRBV9 combines with J gene TRBJ2-1; TRBD2 matches 7 bases. Germline CDR1 reads SGDLS; CDR2 reads YYNGEE. The V gene end was trimmed by 0 bases and the J gene end by 6 bases; junction bases not matched to a gene: 6. This CDR3 contains 15 residues. CDR3 loop: CASSVDRTRINEQFF. Written as DNA, the CDR3 is TGTGCCAGCAGCGTAGATCGGACTAGGATCAATGAGCAGTTCTTC.

This clone was found a few times. J is TRBJ2-3 and V is TRBV19; D is perhaps TRBD1 (6 bases). The CDR3 has 19 amino acids. V was clipped by 6 bases and J by 2 bases, with 27 bases between them. Germline-derived CDR1 and CDR2 are LNHDA and SQIVND (reference sequence). This CDR3 reads CASRDRLSSSGRFTDTQYF. The CDR3 nucleotides are TGTGCCAGTAGAGACAGGTTGTCTAGCTCGGGGCGGTTCACAGATACGCAGTATTTT.

In its sample, this clone was seen a few times. The gene calls are TRBV7-2 and TRBJ2-7; possibly TRBD2 for D (6 bases). Per germline, CDR1 SGHTA and CDR2 FQGNSA. This CDR3 has 16 amino acids. V shed 1 base and J shed 4 bases, with 17 bases lying between them. The CDR3 is CASSLGSGRIFYEQYF. In DNA form, the CDR3 reads TGTGCCAGCAGCTTAGGTAGCGGCCGAATATTTTACGAGCAGTACTTC. The full variable domain, rest sourced from reference TRBV7-2 and TRBJ2-7, is GAGVSQSPSNKVTEKGKDVELRCDPISGHTALYWYRQSLGQGLEFLIYFQGNSAPDKSGLPSDRFSAERTGGSVSTLTIQRTQQEDSAVYLCASSLGSGRIFYEQYFGPGTRLTVT.

The rearrangement links TRBV9 to TRBJ1-3; 10 bases fit TRBD1. From germline, CDR1 is SGDLS and CDR2 YYNGEE. With 1 base clipped from V and 2 bases from J, the junction kept 12 bases outside the gene matches. The CDR3 is 19 residues long. As DNA, the CDR3 is TGTGCCAGCAGCGTAACCTTGGACAGGGGGACCCTCCCTGGAAACACCATATATTTT. Protein: CASSVTLDRGTLPGNTIYF.

This clone was observed a few times. The gene calls are TRBV28 and TRBJ1-5; D might be TRBD1 (6 bases). This CDR3 is 14 amino acids long. Per the germline V gene, CDR1 is MDHEN and CDR2 is SYDVKM. V lost 6 bases, J lost 5 bases, and 14 bases lay in between. The CDR3 DNA is TGTGCCAGCAGACGACAACAGGGTGATCAGCCCCAGCATTTT. Protein product: CASRRQQGDQPQHF.